Listed here are 11 T cell receptor beta chains from one sample, sequenced in a study of T cell repertoires in cytomegalovirus infection. TCRdb re-called the reads with MiXCR, one entry per CDR3 protein. The sample lists approximately 500,000 distinct CDR3 sequences, 11% occurring once. Sequencing was performed on PBMCs. These receptors all stem from a human donor in good health (CMV status not recorded). Some clones in this sample may be carry-over from other donors' samples.

In its sample, this clonotype was seen many times. This chain joins TRBV5-6 and TRBJ2-5, with D unresolved. Trimming shortened V by 3 bases and J by 4 bases, and 13 bases separated the two germline ends. This CDR3 has 14 amino acids. CDR1 SGHDT and CDR2 YYEEEE come from the germline V gene. The CDR3: CASSSPPGPETQYF. CDR3 sequence (DNA): TGTGCCAGCAGCTCCCCCCCCGGGCCAGAGACCCAGTACTTC.

This clonotype has only a few counts. The chain employs TRBV27 and TRBJ1-4, with a possible D match to TRBD1 (6 bases). The germline gives CDR1 MNHEY, CDR2 SMNVEV (reference sequence). V was clipped by 0 bases and J by 5 bases, with 13 bases between them. The CDR3 runs 16 residues. This CDR3 reads CASSLSKGGYNEKLFF. The CDR3 nucleotides read TGTGCCAGCAGTTTATCCAAAGGGGGATACAATGAAAAACTGTTTTTT.

The sample holds a few counts of this clonotype. J is TRBJ2-2 and V is TRBV5-1, with 7 bases fitting TRBD1. CDR3 length: 16 amino acids. Germline CDR1 reads SGHRS; CDR2 reads YFSETQ. V lost 4 bases, J lost 6 bases, and 12 bases stayed unmatched. CDR3 in amino acids: CASSLTPTDRPGELFF. The CDR3 DNA reads as TGCGCCAGCAGCCTCACACCTACGGACAGGCCCGGGGAGCTGTTTTTT.

At least ten counts were recorded for this clonotype. J is TRBJ1-2 and V is TRBV6-1, with a tentative D call TRBD1 (5 bases). Trimming removed 6 bases at V and 1 base at J, with 15 bases between. The CDR3 extends over 15 amino acids. Germline lookup yields CDR1 MNHNS and CDR2 SASEGT. CDR3 sequence: CASSPLGGSNYGYTF. DNA for the CDR3: TGTGCCAGCAGCCCCCTCGGGGGTAGTAACTATGGCTACACCTTC.

As for this clonotype: Given a much more abundant clone one base away, this may be a read error. The chain carries TRBV29-1 and TRBJ2-7, with TRBD1 as a possible D gene (6 bases). The CDR3 is 14 residues long. Germline-derived CDR1 and CDR2 are SQVTM and ANQGSEA. Between the trimmed V and J ends, which lost 4 bases and 1 base, there was a span of 14 bases. The CDR3 DNA reads as TGCAGCGTTGGTGGAAGGACAGATTCCTACGAGCAGTACTTC. This translates into CSVGGRTDSYEQYF.

This clonotype was observed at least ten times. The V and J genes are TRBV27 and TRBJ2-5; D perhaps matches TRBD1 (6 bases). The V gene's germline CDR1 is MNHEY and CDR2 SMNVEV (reference sequence). This CDR3 has 11 amino acids. CDR3 region: CESRDMVTQYF. The CDR3 DNA reads as TGTGAAAGCCGGGACATGGTGACCCAGTACTTC.

The chain is built from TRBV28 and TRBJ1-2; TRBD1 agrees at 9 bases. CDR3 length: 14 amino acids. J lost 6 bases, V lost 4 bases, and 6 bases had no gene match. In germline, CDR1 is MDHEN, CDR2 SYDVKM. CDR3 in amino acids: CASSSKGQGDGYTF. The CDR3 region has the DNA TGTGCCAGCAGTTCCAAGGGACAGGGTGATGGCTACACCTTC.

This clonotype appeared a few times. The chain is built from TRBV23-1 and TRBJ2-1, with 15 bases matching TRBD2. TRBV23-1 is classed as an ORF, of uncertain function. CDR3 size: 18 residues. The CDR3 nucleotides read TGCGCAGCGCCCGGGACTAGCGGGGGGCGAAGCTCCTACAATGAGCAGTTCTTC. Translating it yields CAAPGTSGGRSSYNEQFF.

The rearrangement uses TRBV6-1 and TRBJ2-7; D gene uncertain. Looked up from germline, CDR1 is MNHNS and CDR2 is SASEGT. This CDR3 region has 14 residues. V lost 4 bases, J lost 1 base, and 11 bases lay in between. CDR3 coding DNA: TGTGCCAGCAGTGCCGACTTCTTTTCCTACGAGCAGTACTTC. It codes for CASSADFFSYEQYF.

This clonotype showed up many times. The missing conserved phenylalanine or tryptophan at the end of this CDR3 makes a read error likely. The DNA is omitted, as the CDR3 cannot be located on it reliably, and the CDR3 follows TCRdb's listing. The chain links TRBV7-2 to TRBJ2-1; the D call of TRBD1 is as the table states it, not checked on the DNA. CDR1 and CDR2 from the germline V gene are SGHTA and FQGNSA. Termini included, the CDR3 measures 11 amino acids. This chain's CDR3 is CASSLGGPPYL.

This clonotype was recorded a few times. The chain uses TRBV18 and TRBJ2-1, with D unresolved. CDR3 length equals 16 residues. Germline loops: CDR1 KGHSH, CDR2 LQKENI. The V end was cut by 2 bases, the J end by 0 bases, with 11 bases between. The CDR3 region is CASSPGPPRSYNEQFF. Written as DNA, the CDR3 is TGTGCCAGCTCACCAGGGCCACCTCGCTCCTACAATGAGCAGTTCTTC.